These 12 T cell receptor beta chains share one sample of origin, sequenced in a study of blood T cell repertoires in COVID-19. The method was immunoSEQ multiplex PCR; TCRdb's version includes in-frame clones alone and lacks a portion of them. In the table there are fewer than 200,000 clones, about 84% of which are singletons. Source material: PBMCs or T cells enriched from blood (not recorded which). Receptors originate from a man aged 45-60 years who had recovered from COVID-19.

The genes are TRBV27 and TRBJ2-7; tentative D call: TRBD1 (5 bases). V was pared by 0 bases and J by 2 bases, with 11 bases between. Germline CDR1 reads MNHEY; CDR2 reads SMNVEV (reference sequence). The CDR3 is 15 amino acids. CDR3 DNA sequence: TGTGCCAGCAGTTTATCTCAGGGCCCGGCCTACGAGCAGTACTTC. Its protein is CASSLSQGPAYEQYF.

V is TRBV6-5 and J is TRBJ2-3, with 7 bases identical to TRBD1. There are 14 residues in the CDR3. CDR1 is MNHEY, CDR2 SVGAGI, per germline. V lost 6 bases, J lost 8 bases, and 11 bases stayed unmatched. CDR3 in amino acids: CASSERGHVGTQYF. The CDR3 coding sequence is TGTGCCAGCAGCGAGAGGGGGCATGTGGGTACGCAGTATTTT.

The sample holds a few counts of this clone. The genes are TRBV20-1 and TRBJ1-4; D gene unclear. Trimming cost V 8 bases and J 1 base, with 5 bases left between them. CDR1 and CDR2 (germline): DFQATT, SNEGSKA (reference sequence). CDR3 length: 11 amino acids. Here the CDR3 DNA reads TGCAGTACGGTAACTAATGAAAAACTGTTTTTT. Protein product: CSTVTNEKLFF.

The rearrangement links TRBV4-1 to TRBJ2-1; 8 nucleotides agree with TRBD2. The CDR3 covers 16 residues. CDR1 is MGHRA and CDR2 is YSYEKL in the germline V gene. Losses at the gene ends were 4 bases for V and 7 bases for J; bases not matched to a gene: 12. CDR3 sequence reads: CASSRGLKTGGNEQFF. CDR3 DNA: TGCGCCAGCAGCCGCGGTTTGAAAACGGGGGGGAATGAGCAGTTCTTC.

This rearrangement joins TRBV28 to TRBJ1-1, with TRBD1 matching 7 bases. Trimming cost V 5 bases and J 5 bases; bases outside gene matches: 11. CDR1 and CDR2 from the germline V gene are MDHEN and SYDVKM. This CDR3 region has 15 residues. The CDR3 is CASSPPRQGRTEAFF. In nucleotides, the CDR3 is TGTGCCAGCAGTCCACCTCGACAGGGACGGACTGAAGCTTTCTTT.

The rearrangement links TRBV14 to TRBJ2-5; 8 positions match TRBD2. This CDR3 has 15 residues. In germline, CDR1 is SGHDN, CDR2 FVKESK. The junction had 2 bases not matched to a gene; V was cut back by 1 base and J by 1 base. The CDR3 reads CASSQGAGAQETQYF. DNA of the CDR3: TGTGCCAGCAGCCAAGGAGCGGGGGCCCAAGAGACCCAGTACTTC.

This rearrangement joins TRBV28 to TRBJ1-2; 7 bases are shared with TRBD1. The CDR3 covers 14 residues. Germline V gene data show CDR1 as MDHEN and CDR2 as SYDVKM. J lost 8 bases, V lost 6 bases, and 12 bases had no gene match. The CDR3 sequence is CASRLSETGRGYTF. The CDR3 nucleotides are TGTGCCAGCAGACTTTCGGAGACAGGGAGGGGCTACACCTTC.

With respect to this clone: Distinct nucleotide sequences in the sample also encode this CDR3. V and J are TRBV5-1 and TRBJ2-7; TRBD1 aligns across 10 bases. Unmatched junction bases numbered 2, after V lost 0 bases and J lost 5 bases. The V gene's germline CDR1 is SGHRS and CDR2 YFSETQ. CDR3 length: 14 residues. The CDR3 sequence: CASSLGDRGDEQYF. The CDR3 bases are TGCGCCAGCAGCTTGGGGGACAGGGGTGACGAGCAGTACTTC.

This chain joins TRBV20-1 and TRBJ2-2; no clear D gene. Trimming pared 3 bases from V and 1 base from J, leaving 6 bases between. Per the germline V gene, CDR1 is DFQATT and CDR2 is SNEGSKA (reference sequence). The CDR3 contains 13 residues. As DNA, the CDR3 is TGCAGTGCTAGTCGAGAGAACACCGGGGAGCTGTTTTTT. It translates to CSASRENTGELFF.

The chain carries TRBV29-1 and TRBJ1-4; 10 bases are shared with TRBD1. The CDR3 spans 16 residues. The V segment lost 4 bases and the J segment 5 bases; nucleotides outside the gene matches: 10. Germline V CDR1 and CDR2: SQVTM, ANQGSEA. CDR3 residues: CSVGTGTGDRNEKLFF. In DNA form, the CDR3 reads TGCAGCGTTGGTACAGGGACAGGGGACAGGAATGAAAAACTGTTTTTT.

The chain has TRBV28 and TRBJ2-7, with D possibly being TRBD1 (6 bases). V was clipped by 8 bases and J by 0 bases, with 14 bases between them. The CDR3 is 14 residues long. Per the germline V gene, CDR1 is MDHEN and CDR2 is SYDVKM. CDR3 in amino acids: CASQLGGGSYEQYF. DNA for the CDR3: TGTGCCAGCCAGTTAGGGGGTGGCTCCTACGAGCAGTACTTC.

The chain carries TRBV2 and TRBJ2-3, with D maybe TRBD2 (5 bases). Trimming stripped 4 bases from V and 9 bases from J, with 11 bases between. Per germline, CDR1 SNHLY and CDR2 FYNNEI. The CDR3 extends over 12 amino acids. CDR3 sequence reads: CASSGGPLTQYF. CDR3 DNA sequence: TGTGCCAGCAGTGGAGGGCCATTGACGCAGTATTTT.